The 23 T cell receptor beta chains below come from one sample, sequenced in a study of early T cells in non-severe SARS-CoV-2 infection. One entry per CDR3 protein, called by TCRdb with MiXCR from the 5' RACE reads. The sample lists 65,000 to 75,000 distinct CDR3 sequences; about 13% were seen once. Sequenced input: whole blood. These TCRs come from an adult who was a healthcare worker with PCR-confirmed SARS-CoV-2 infection or an uninfected control (not recorded which).

This clonotype was counted only a few times. The chain combines TRBV2 with TRBJ2-7, with TRBD2 as a possible D gene (6 bases). Trimming took 5 bases from V and 6 from J, leaving 8 bases between them. The germline CDR1 and CDR2 sequences are SNHLY and FYNNEI. The CDR3 loop spans 11 amino acids. Here the CDR3 DNA reads TGTGCCAGCAGTAGAGCGGGCGAGCAGTACTTC. Translating it yields CASSRAGEQYF.

In its sample, this clonotype was seen many times. This chain joins TRBV7-9 and TRBJ1-2; 7 bases align to TRBD1. Looked up from germline, CDR1 is SEHNR and CDR2 is FQNEAQ (reference sequence). J was trimmed by 8 bases and V by 5 bases; bases with no gene match: 8. CDR3 length: 13 amino acids. In nucleotides, the CDR3 is TGTGCCAGCAGCCCACTGGACAGGTCGGGCTACACCTTC. This translates into CASSPLDRSGYTF.

J is TRBJ1-1 and V is TRBV29-1; no reliable D call. V shed 4 bases and J shed 3 bases, with 9 bases lying between them. The CDR3 is made up of 12 amino acids. CDR1 and CDR2 from the germline V gene are SQVTM and ANQGSEA. The CDR3 spells CSVVLGHTEAFF. CDR3 bases: TGCAGCGTTGTACTCGGTCACACTGAAGCTTTCTTT.

At least ten counts were recorded for this clonotype. V and J are TRBV29-1 and TRBJ2-3; D uncertain. CDR3 length: 14 residues. Germline CDR1 and CDR2: SQVTM and ANQGSEA. Trimming shortened V by 8 bases and J by 0 bases, and 15 bases separated the two germline ends. CDR3 sequence reads: CSSRPASSTDTQYF. The DNA of the CDR3 is TGCAGCTCAAGACCCGCCTCCAGCACAGATACGCAGTATTTT.

This clonotype was recorded many times. The chain combines TRBV5-1 with TRBJ1-5, with D possibly being TRBD1 (5 bases). This CDR3 contains 14 residues. Trimming removed 3 bases from V and 2 bases from J, with 9 bases in between. Germline loops: CDR1 SGHRS, CDR2 YFSETQ. CDR3 in DNA: TGCGCCAGCAGCTCGGGGGTGGGCAATCAGCCCCAGCATTTT. Protein: CASSSGVGNQPQHF.

The chain joins TRBV29-1 to TRBJ2-7; D gene ambiguous. Looked up from germline, CDR1 is SQVTM and CDR2 is ANQGSEA. V lost 6 bases to trimming and J lost 2 bases, with 11 bases between them. This CDR3 spans 12 amino acids. CDR3 amino acids: CSVATKPYEQYF. The DNA for the CDR3 is TGCAGCGTCGCGACAAAACCCTACGAGCAGTACTTC.

This clonotype was seen many times. V gene TRBV11-2 combines with J gene TRBJ2-5; D unresolved. Between the trimmed V and J ends, which lost 2 bases and 4 bases, there was a span of 5 bases. Germline assignment: CDR1 SGHAT and CDR2 FQNNGV. The CDR3 is 12 residues long. The CDR3: CASSLPSETQYF. The CDR3 DNA reads TGTGCCAGCAGCTTACCCTCAGAGACCCAGTACTTC.

This rearrangement joins TRBV6-2 or TRBV6-3 to TRBJ2-7; D is unclear. Per the germline V gene, CDR1 is MNHEY and CDR2 is SVGEGT. CDR3 size: 13 residues. V lost 2 bases and J 2 bases, leaving 7 bases between the germline ends. DNA of the CDR3: TGTGCCAGCAGTTACAAGCCTCCCTACGAGCAGTACTTC. Protein product: CASSYKPPYEQYF.

This clonotype was recorded many times. CDR3 sequence reads: CASSITGANEKLFF. CDR3 sequence (DNA): TGTGCCAGTAGTATTACGGGCGCGAATGAAAAACTGTTTTTT. The V and J genes are TRBV19 and TRBJ1-4, with D unclear. The V end was cut by 3 bases, the J end by 5 bases, with 10 bases between. The CDR3 runs to 14 residues. Per the germline V gene, CDR1 is LNHDA and CDR2 is SQIVND (reference sequence).

This clonotype occurred many times. This chain uses TRBV5-4 with TRBJ2-1; 9 nucleotides line up with TRBD2. The V segment lost 6 bases and the J segment 6 bases; nucleotides outside the gene matches: 13. CDR1 and CDR2 (germline): SGHNT, YYREEE (reference sequence). This CDR3 region has 16 residues. CDR3 region: CASTLGGASGINEQFF. The CDR3 DNA follows: TGTGCCAGCACCCTTGGGGGGGCTAGCGGGATCAATGAGCAGTTCTTC.

The rearrangement joins TRBV19 to TRBJ1-6, with D unclear. V lost 4 bases and J 5 bases, leaving 6 bases between the germline ends. There are 13 residues in the CDR3. Germline lookup yields CDR1 LNHDA and CDR2 SQIVND (reference sequence). The CDR3 here is CASSTDDNSPLHF. The CDR3 DNA reads TGTGCCAGTAGTACGGATGATAATTCACCCCTCCACTTT.

This clonotype was seen many times. This sequence joins TRBV12-3 or TRBV12-4 and TRBJ1-1; D uncertain. This CDR3 has 13 residues. V shed 1 base and J shed 1 base, with 4 bases lying between them. The CDR3 DNA reads TGTGCCAGCAGTTTAGACGCGAACACTGAAGCTTTCTTT. This gives the protein CASSLDANTEAFF.

This clonotype has a single count. The V and J genes are TRBV27 and TRBJ1-2; D gene unclear. Germline CDR1 reads MNHEY; CDR2 reads SMNVEV (reference sequence). V shed 2 bases and J shed 3 bases, with 7 bases lying between them. The CDR3 extends over 13 amino acids. CDR3 nucleotides: TGTGCCAGCAGTTTACGACGGGACTATGGCTACACCTTC. Its protein product is CASSLRRDYGYTF.

This clonotype was detected many times. The V and J genes are TRBV7-9 and TRBJ2-7; tentatively, D is TRBD1 (6 bases). Per germline, CDR1 SEHNR and CDR2 FQNEAQ (reference sequence). The germline V and J ends were trimmed by 5 bases and 4 bases, with 9 bases remaining between them. This CDR3 region has 12 residues. CDR3 protein: CASSLTGYEQYF. The CDR3 region has the DNA TGTGCCAGCAGCCTTACAGGGTACGAGCAGTACTTC.

This clonotype showed up just a few times. The chain recombines TRBV6-2 or TRBV6-3 with TRBJ2-5; D gene unclear. Germline V gives CDR1 MNHEY, CDR2 SVGEGT. Trimming took off 0 bases at V and 2 bases at J, with 13 bases between the two ends. The CDR3 extends over 16 amino acids. The DNA of the CDR3 is TGTGCCAGCAGTTACTCGATCAGGACCCTACAAGAGACCCAGTACTTC. Amino acids: CASSYSIRTLQETQYF.

The chain has TRBV18 and TRBJ2-7; no definite D call. The V end lost 3 bases, the J end lost 10 bases, and 13 bases lay between the germline ends. Germline CDR1 and CDR2: KGHSH and LQKENI. CDR3 length equals 12 residues. The CDR3 protein is CASSPSPLPQYF. The CDR3 DNA sequence: TGTGCCAGCTCACCCTCTCCTCTCCCCCAGTACTTC.

This clonotype came up many times. The chain is built from TRBV7-2 and TRBJ2-1; 9 positions match TRBD2. The length of the CDR3 is 16 residues. V trimming: 5 bases; J trimming: 6 bases; junction bases outside the gene matches: 11. The germline CDR1 and CDR2 sequences are SGHTA and FQGNSA. CDR3 amino acids: CASSLQGGLASNEQFF. The DNA for the CDR3 is TGTGCCAGCAGCCTACAGGGCGGACTAGCGAGCAATGAGCAGTTCTTC.

This clonotype was seen at least ten times. The chain has TRBV18 and TRBJ2-5; the match to TRBD2 covers 8 bases. Germline values: CDR1 KGHSH, CDR2 LQKENI. V lost 3 bases and J lost 5; bases outside the gene matches: 14. There are 17 residues in the CDR3. The DNA for the CDR3 is TGTGCCAGCTCACCGCGTACTAGCGGAACCTACCGGGAGACCCAGTACTTC. It is translated as CASSPRTSGTYRETQYF.

The gene calls are TRBV7-8 and TRBJ1-2; D is unresolved. The V and J ends lost 5 bases and 7 bases respectively, with 17 bases between them. This CDR3 contains 14 residues. Germline loops: CDR1 SGHVS, CDR2 FQNEAQ. Here the CDR3 DNA reads TGTGCCAGCAGCATGCGGACTGCCCCCCTTGGCTACACCTTC. Amino acids: CASSMRTAPLGYTF.

Only a few counts were recorded for this clonotype. The gene calls are TRBV6-6 and TRBJ2-7; D is possibly TRBD1 or TRBD2 (5 bases each). Germline assignment: CDR1 MNHNY and CDR2 SVGAGI (reference sequence). Trimming stripped 6 bases from V and 2 bases from J, with 14 bases between. The CDR3 has 14 residues. The CDR3 nucleotides are TGTGCCAGCAGCCGGGACCCGACAACCTACGAGCAGTACTTC. Translated: CASSRDPTTYEQYF.

The CDR3, as DNA: TGTGCCAGCAGTGTGGACAGGGTACATACGCAGTATTTT. It specifies CASSVDRVHTQYF. The rearrangement links TRBV6-1 to TRBJ2-3, with 8 bases fitting TRBD1. Germline lookup yields CDR1 MNHNS and CDR2 SASEGT. This CDR3 has 13 amino acids. The V and J ends lost 4 bases and 7 bases, in that order; junction bases with no gene match: 4.

In its sample, this clonotype was seen many times. The chain uses TRBV6-6 and TRBJ2-5; the D is unclear. This CDR3 region has 13 residues. V was clipped by 6 bases and J by 3 bases, with 11 bases between them. Germline CDR1 and CDR2: MNHNY and SVGAGI (reference sequence). The CDR3 is CASSPGPKETQYF. The CDR3 nucleotides read TGTGCCAGCAGCCCCGGACCCAAAGAGACCCAGTACTTC.

This clonotype was seen at least ten times. The chain uses TRBV6-5 and TRBJ1-3; the D is unclear. Trimming took off 4 bases at V and 4 bases at J, with 8 bases between the two ends. Germline V gene lookup returns CDR1 MNHEY and CDR2 SVGAGI. The CDR3 has 13 amino acids. This chain's CDR3 is CASSLPGGNTIYF. DNA for the CDR3: TGTGCCAGCAGTTTACCGGGGGGAAACACCATATATTTT.